This T cell receptor (beta chain) was captured by sequencing in a study of metastatic and nonmetastatic thyroid tumors. In the study overall: Where malignant and benign thyroid patients were concerned, repertoires were compared across blood and tumor or nodule tissue.

Looked up from germline, CDR1 is DFQATT and CDR2 is SNEGSKA (reference sequence). The CDR3 loop spans 14 amino acids. The ends were cut back, 3 bases at V and 4 bases at J, with 14 bases in the middle. This clone appeared many times. The antigen is not known. No patient received treatment before thyroid surgery. How the authors handled the data: Clinicopathological groups differed in CDR3, with these differences serving to build a distant-metastasis classifier for papillary thyroid cancer. MiXCR was used by TCRdb to re-call the PCR reads. The V and J calls were not made by the authors but by TCRdb's processing. The repertoire includes under 40,000 clones, 16% of them detected once, and 3% to 4% sits in the top ten. Regarding the study as a whole: A significant increase in TCR beta diversity was reportedly seen in malignant thyroid tumors relative to benign nodules, in blood and tumor.

Input material: blood. The origin of this receptor is a female donor with papillary thyroid cancer or a benign thyroid nodule (not recorded which). Some clones in this sample may be carry-over from other donors' samples. The chain carries TRBV20-1 and TRBJ2-3; D is perhaps TRBD1 or TRBD2 (5 bases each). The DNA for the CDR3 is TGCAGTGCTAGCCCGCTCGTGGGGGCAGATACGCAGTATTTT. It is translated as CSASPLVGADTQYF.